The 3 T cell receptor beta chains below come from one sample, sequenced in a study of regulatory T cells in long-lasting Graves disease. The time point: newly diagnosed GD, antithyroid drugs for less than 3 months. After RNA was extracted from PBMCs, the TCR library was made from it. According to the study, TCR beta libraries were built with iRepertoire HTBI primers and CDR3-region Arm-PCR. A single record per CDR3 protein comes from TCRdb applying MiXCR to the multiplex PCR reads. This table has 450,000 to 600,000 distinct CDR3 sequences, about 13% appearing once. These data also featured in a second study, about T cells in Graves' hyperthyroidism and ophthalmopathy.

The sample was peripheral blood mononuclear cells (PBMCs), taken at new diagnosis, from a patient treated with antithyroid drugs. Source of these receptors: a man aged 25 to 40 with Graves disease.

V and J are TRBV6-2 or TRBV6-3 and TRBJ2-7, with a tentative D call TRBD2 (5 bases). From germline, CDR1 is MNHEY and CDR2 SVGEGT. Trimming took 3 bases from V and 7 from J, leaving 10 bases between them. This CDR3 is 12 amino acids long. The DNA of the CDR3 is TGTGCCAGCAGTTATCGGCCGGGGGAGCAGTACTTC. This translates into CASSYRPGEQYF.

This clonotype was seen many times. This chain connects TRBV6-5 to TRBJ2-7; 7 bases are a match to TRBD1. This CDR3 is built from 13 residues. Per the germline V gene, CDR1 is MNHEY and CDR2 is SVGAGI. After removal of 0 bases from V and 5 bases from J, the junction contained 1 base not matched to a gene. The chain's CDR3 is CASSYSRGHEQYF. CDR3 coding DNA: TGTGCCAGCAGTTACTCGAGGGGGCACGAGCAGTACTTC.

A remark on this clonotype: One end of the junction fails to match germline, which may point to a read error. The CDR3 DNA reads TGTGCCAGCGGCGTAGGCACAGGGGGCTACGAGCAGTACTTC. Its translation: CASGVGTGGYEQYF. The V call is TRBV9, the J call TRBJ2-7; 8 bases are a match to TRBD1. The CDR3 consists of 14 residues. Germline lookup yields CDR1 SGDLS and CDR2 YYNGEE.